This TCR beta chain was sequenced in a study of human T cells and chemical hapten exposure. Overall study: 0.01% DPC was applied to the upper back in patch tests, which were read at 6 days. Study-wide findings and caveats: Compared with pre-sensitization or healthy control sets, expanded TCRs clustered more.

Germline assignment: CDR1 DFQATT and CDR2 SNEGSKA (reference sequence). The V and J ends lost 3 bases and 4 bases respectively, with 15 bases between them. CDR3 length equals 14 residues. The sample holds many counts of this clonotype. Its antigen is not identified. TCRdb used MiXCR to reprocess the RACE reads, holding one entry per CDR3 protein. The table lists about 400,000 distinct CDR3 sequences, about 6% of them singletons. Time point in this sample: patch test 2, 6 weeks after DPC sensitization. The treatment is: therapeutic diphenylcyclopropenone sensitization with weekly scalp DPC. This TCR was sampled from a woman between 18 and 29 years old with alopecia areata. Some clones in this sample may be carry-over from other donors' samples. The material was whole blood, obtained in connection with sensitization to the hapten diphenylcyclopropenone (DPC). This rearrangement joins TRBV20-1 to TRBJ1-2; TRBD1 might be the D (6 bases). The DNA for the CDR3 is TGCAGTGCTAGGTGGCAGGGGCTAATCTATGGCTACACCTTC. Translating gives CSARWQGLIYGYTF.